The TCR beta chain under discussion was sequenced for a study of blood T cell repertoires in COVID-19. Study-level background: Sources were T cells, B-cell-depleted T cells, or PBMCs; the material itself was cDNA or gDNA.

Original processing methods: Reference gene primer amplification yielded estimated nucleated cell counts. Sequencing was performed with immunoSEQ multiplex PCR; in TCRdb, only in-frame clones are kept and a portion is missing. V, J and clone size derive from that table, while D and trimming were established from the DNA sequence. The sample lists around 80,000 clones, 90% seen once, with 0.75% to 0.8% in the top ten. The germline V gene encodes CDR1 SGHRS and CDR2 YFSETQ. Deletions cut 4 bases from V and 1 base from J, with 5 bases between. CDR3 size: 12 residues. The J gene is TRBJ2-5, the V gene TRBV5-1; D is unresolved. Sequenced input: peripheral blood. The TCR originated in an elderly woman with acute or convalescent COVID-19. CDR3 loop: CASSAVQETQYF. In nucleotides, the CDR3 is TGCGCCAGCAGCGCAGTCCAAGAGACCCAGTACTTC.